This section outlines one T cell receptor beta chain sequence together with its context. The lymph nodes were axillary draining lymph nodes from breast cancer patients. This sample is part of a study of breast tumors, draining lymph nodes, adjacent tissues. The CDR3 is 14 residues long. V lost 4 bases to trimming and J lost 3 bases; unmatched junction nucleotides: 2. Germline lookup yields CDR1 LGHDT and CDR2 YNNKEL (reference sequence). TCRdb re-analysed the multiplex PCR reads in MiXCR, keeping a single row per CDR3 protein. The table shows some 97,000 distinct CDR3 sequences, with around 20% occurring only once.

The sequence was obtained from a female donor with breast cancer. Some clones in this sample may be carry-over from other donors' samples. The chain is built from TRBV3-1 and TRBJ2-2; 7 bases map to TRBD2. Material for sequencing was axillary lymph node tissue. CDR3 residues: CASSPGLDTGELFF. The CDR3 nucleotides are TGTGCCAGCAGCCCCGGACTAGACACCGGGGAGCTGTTTTTT. Based on the CDR3 plus reference TRBV3-1 and TRBJ2-2, the full variable domain is DTAVSQTPKYLVTQMGNDKSIKCEQNLGHDTMYWYKQDSKKFLKIMFSYNNKELIINETVPNRFSPKSPDKAHLNLHINSLELGDSAVYFCASSPGLDTGELFFGEGSRLTVL.